This TCR beta chain was found in a study of CD8+CD57+ T cells in acquired aplastic anemia. Trimming stripped 5 bases from V and 3 bases from J, with 11 bases between. In germline, CDR1 is LNHDA, CDR2 SQIVND (reference sequence). The CDR3 is made up of 14 amino acids. The template for TCR beta VDJ and CDR3 sequence profiling was genomic DNA. TCRdb redid the calling of the reads with MiXCR, one entry per CDR3 protein. The sample includes more than 150,000 distinct CDR3 sequences, 55% to 70% seen only once; the top ten take 35% to 55%. The origin of this receptor is a human donor with severe aplastic anemia or a healthy control (not recorded which). The rearrangement uses TRBV19 and TRBJ2-1; D possibly corresponds to TRBD1 (6 bases). The source material was sorted CD4+, CD8+, or CD8+CD57+ T cells (not recorded which) from PBMCs. The CDR3 DNA reads as TGTGCCAGTAGTCCCGGGGACATCTACAATGAGCAGTTCTTC. Translating it yields CASSPGDIYNEQFF. Full variable domain (missing parts from reference TRBV19 and TRBJ2-1): DGGITQSPKYLFRKEGQNVTLSCEQNLNHDAMYWYRQDPGQGLRLIYYSQIVNDFQKGDIAEGYSVSREKKESFPLTVTSAQKNPTAFYLCASSPGDIYNEQFFGPGTRLTVL.